These T cell receptor beta chains were read from a single sample in a study of shared clonotypes between healthy human individuals. Clones were read by immunoSEQ multiplex PCR, and TCRdb kept only the in-frame ones, dropping some. Of fewer than 2.5 million clones in the sample, more than 85% were seen once. The sample comprised naive CD4+ T cells from PBMCs. These TCRs come from a man aged 18 to 30 in good health. Some clones in this sample may be carry-over from other donors' samples. The CDR3 runs from the conserved cysteine through the conserved F or W. D genes are given only for firm matches. Size is stated for part of the rows, as once, few or many counts, or as a class when the clone is expanded.

TGTGCCAGCAGTTACCTAGCGGGAGCGAAAGAGCAGTACTTC | CASSYLAGAKEQYF | TRBV6-5 | TRBD2 | NA | TRBJ2-7
TGTGCCAGCAGCCGTCAGGAGAACACTGAAGCTTTCTTT | CASSRQENTEAFF | TRBV7-9 | NA | NA | TRBJ1-1
TGTGCCAGCAGCACACGGACAGGGGCGGGCACCGGGGAGCTGTTTTTT | CASSTRTGAGTGELFF | TRBV21-1 | NA | NA | TRBJ2-2
TGTGCCAGCTCGTCCTTCGGGGGGGCCCTGAGCTCTGGAAACACCATATATTTT | CASSSFGGALSSGNTIYF | TRBV18 | NA | NA | TRBJ1-3
TGTGCCAGCAGCTATCGGACAGGGGGAGGCTACGAGCAGTACTTC | CASSYRTGGGYEQYF | TRBV6-5 | TRBD1 | few | TRBJ2-7
TGTGCCAGCAGCGTAGGCGGGACTTACAATGAGCAGTTCTTC | CASSVGGTYNEQFF | TRBV9 | NA | once | TRBJ2-1
TGCGCCAGCACCCCTCGGGACGCCGACACCGGGGAGCTGTTTTTT | CASTPRDADTGELFF | TRBV5-1 | NA | NA | TRBJ2-2
TGTGCCAGAAGCAGCTTTGGTGGGAGGGAGACCCAGTACTTC | CARSSFGGRETQYF | TRBV5-3 | NA | NA | TRBJ2-5
TGTGCCAGCAGTTCTCTAGCGGGAAGCTCCTACAATGAGCAGTTCTTC | CASSSLAGSSYNEQFF | TRBV27 | TRBD2 | NA | TRBJ2-1
TGTGCCAGCTCCGTAAAGGCAGGGGGAGGTGGCTACACCTTC | CASSVKAGGGGYTF | TRBV6-1 | TRBD1 | NA | TRBJ1-2
TGTGCCAGCAGCGTAGGGACTAGCGGGAGTTTCGGTGAGCAGTTCTTC | CASSVGTSGSFGEQFF | TRBV9 | TRBD2 | NA | TRBJ2-1
TGTGCCAGCAGCTTGACGAGAAGCACTGAAGCTTTCTTT | CASSLTRSTEAFF | TRBV5-8 | NA | NA | TRBJ1-1